A selection of T cell receptor beta chains follows, all from one sample in a study of radiation and T cells in renal cell carcinoma. TCRdb's table, derived via immunoSEQ multiplex PCR, lists solely in-frame clones and lacks some. In the table there are 13,000 to 15,000 clones, just over 55% of which are singletons. The source material was tumor tissue, sampled from a patient whose treatment was nephrectomy without radiotherapy. The source of these receptors is a man between 50 and 59 years old with renal cell carcinoma. The CDR3 runs from the conserved cysteine through the conserved F or W. D genes are given only for firm matches. Part of the rows lack a size; the others show once, few, many or a class for expanded clones.

j_call clone_size v_call d_call cdr3_nt cdr3_aa
TRBJ1-5 - TRBV27 - TGTGCCACACAATCCGGGAACCGCAATCAGCCCCAGCATTTT CATQSGNRNQPQHF
TRBJ2-7 - TRBV7-8 - TGTGCCAGCAGCTTTGCGGGGGAGGGGGGAGGTGAGCAGTACTTC CASSFAGEGGGEQYF
TRBJ2-5 - TRBV27 TRBD1 TGTGCCAGCAGTTTCTTCCCAGGGGGAGAGACCCAGTACTTC CASSFFPGGETQYF
TRBJ1-2 - TRBV7-9 TRBD1 TGTGCCAGCAGCCAGGGACAGTCGACGAATGGCTACACCTTC CASSQGQSTNGYTF
TRBJ1-1 - TRBV7-8 - TGTGCCAGCAGCTCCGGTACGGGGAGGACTGAAGCTTTCTTT CASSSGTGRTEAFF
TRBJ1-1 few TRBV7-9 - TGTGCCAGCAGCTTAGCCGGGAACACTGAAGCTTTCTTT CASSLAGNTEAFF
TRBJ1-3 once TRBV5-1 - TGCGCCAGCAGCTCGGGAGACAACTCTGGAAACACCATATATTTT CASSSGDNSGNTIYF
TRBJ2-3 - TRBV6-1 TRBD2 TGTGCCAGCAGTGCTAGACTAGCGGGGTTTAGCACAGATACGCAGTATTTT CASSARLAGFSTDTQYF
TRBJ2-2 - TRBV9 TRBD2 TGTGCCAGCAGCGTATTAACTAGCGGGGGCACCGGGGAGCTGTTTTTT CASSVLTSGGTGELFF
TRBJ2-1 - TRBV10-3 - TGTGCCATCACCCCCCGGGCAGGGGAGTCGGAGCAGTTCTTC CAITPRAGESEQFF
TRBJ2-3 - TRBV7-9 TRBD2 TGTGCCAGCAGGCCCCCCGGGACTAGCGTGACAGATACGCAGTATTTT CASRPPGTSVTDTQYF
TRBJ2-1 medium-sized TRBV6-1 TRBD1 TGTGCCAGCACTCCCGGGACAGGGGAATACAATGAGCAGTTCTTC CASTPGTGEYNEQFF
TRBJ2-2 - TRBV30 - TGTGCCTGGAGTTCAACCGGGCCGTTGGGCGGGGAGCTGTTTTTT CAWSSTGPLGGELFF
TRBJ2-7 few TRBV9 - TGTGCCAGCAGCGTAGGCTTGACAGCCTACGAGCAGTACTTC CASSVGLTAYEQYF
TRBJ2-2 - TRBV9 - TGTGCCAGCAGCGTAGAGGCGGGGCCGGACGGGGAGCTGTTTTTT CASSVEAGPDGELFF